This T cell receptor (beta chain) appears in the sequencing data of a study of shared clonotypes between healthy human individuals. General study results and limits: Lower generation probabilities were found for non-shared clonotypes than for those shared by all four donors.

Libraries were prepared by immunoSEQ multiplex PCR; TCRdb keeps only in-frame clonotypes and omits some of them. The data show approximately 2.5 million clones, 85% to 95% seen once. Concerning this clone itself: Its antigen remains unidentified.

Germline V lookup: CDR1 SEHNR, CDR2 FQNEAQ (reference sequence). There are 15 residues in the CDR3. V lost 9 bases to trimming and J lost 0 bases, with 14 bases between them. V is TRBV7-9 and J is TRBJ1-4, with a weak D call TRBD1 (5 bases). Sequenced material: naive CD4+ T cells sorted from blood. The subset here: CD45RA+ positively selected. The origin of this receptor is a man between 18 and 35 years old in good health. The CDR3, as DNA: TGTGCCAGTACTCAGGGATCCCCAACTAATGAAAAACTGTTTTTT. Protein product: CASTQGSPTNEKLFF.